This T cell receptor (beta chain) was captured in a study of T cell responses to AZD1222 COVID-19 vaccine (dated by TCRdb to 2020 to 2023). About the investigation overall: TCR sequencing covered fewer than 250 trial participants: 207 given two doses of AZD1222 and 26 given two doses of MenACWY control vaccine. Enrollment into the trials was organized by age into subgroups of 18-55, 56-69 and 70-plus years, and those subgroups contained approximately 150, 30 and 60 TCR-sequenced participants, respectively. The paper as a whole reports these results and caveats: The whole spike protein was spanned by vaccine-associated CD4 TCRs, and dominant responses were seen in regions 160-218 and 743-854. Because no samples from the day 14 peak response were available, repertoires could be characterized only after the peak T cell response. Reportedly, almost half of the unique spike-specific TCRs recognized epitopes lying outside the regions that are mutated in the B.1.351 and B.1.1.7 variants. In the small 56-69-year group, the increase in depth fell short of significance, most likely because of low power. Participants were mostly white British and included more females than males, and it was suggested by the authors that clonal diversity may have been underestimated. Spike-specific TCR breadth and depth rose significantly after two AZD1222 doses compared with day 0 and with MenACWY recipients. Conclusions about previously exposed vaccinees were limited because only a handful of AZD1222 recipients were SARS-CoV-2 seropositive at baseline.

Between the V and J ends, shortened by 8 bases and 0 bases respectively, the junction contains 14 bases. There are 15 amino acids in the CDR3, from cysteine to phenylalanine inclusive. Only CDR3 DNA is held: 45 bases, read in frame from base 1. CDR1 is given as MNHEY and CDR2 as SMNVEV, both from the germline V gene (reference sequence). The CDR3 regions of human TCRbeta chains were analyzed by immunosequencing. The source study handled its data this way. TCRs in the repertoires were matched against a reference library of SARS-CoV-2-specific TCRs that had been generated with the MIRA antigen-specificity platform. Breadth was defined as the fraction of unique TCRs that were SARS-CoV-2-associated, and depth was defined as the fraction of total T cells that were SARS-CoV-2-associated. Using the MIRA data, every spike-specific TCR was mapped to the spike region that the TCR reacted to and assigned to either a CD4 or a CD8 class. Log10-transformed breadth and depth values were compared by one-way ANOVA with Sidak's multiple comparisons tests. Held by TCRdb, this immuneACCESS table contains in-frame sequences only and omits some clones. Under half of the omission traces to an unresolved V gene where checked; the cause of the rest is unknown. V, J and clone size derive from that table, while D and trimming were established from the DNA sequence. In all, the sample holds 95,000 to 110,000 clones, and 80% to 95% of those were seen once. Under 9.5% of the sample goes to the ten largest clones.

Explained via the paper, the time point label denotes: about 28 days (+/-7) after the second vaccine dose. AZD1222 recipients whose second dose came at about 4 weeks and those whose second dose came at about 12 weeks were combined into one group, since spike-specific TCR depth and breadth did not differ between the two schedules. Vaccinee samples came from UK trials COV001 and COV002, including a single-blind randomized controlled phase 2/3 trial of AZD1222 (ChAdOx1 nCoV-19) in healthy adults. For TCRbeta chain sequencing, PBMC samples were collected from trial participants at day 0 and at day 28 after the second dose. About this clone: It lacks a known antigen. Base qualities are not recorded, but no much larger clone differs from it by a single base.

The clonotype originates from an adult who received the AZD1222 COVID-19 vaccine. This specimen was peripheral blood, taken 28 days after the second AZD1222 dose. The rearrangement joined TRBV27 to TRBJ1-3; confidence is insufficient to name the D gene. Here is the DNA: TGTGCCAGCCGATCGGACGGTAGCTCTGGAAACACCATATATTTT. It specifies CASRSDGSSGNTIYF.